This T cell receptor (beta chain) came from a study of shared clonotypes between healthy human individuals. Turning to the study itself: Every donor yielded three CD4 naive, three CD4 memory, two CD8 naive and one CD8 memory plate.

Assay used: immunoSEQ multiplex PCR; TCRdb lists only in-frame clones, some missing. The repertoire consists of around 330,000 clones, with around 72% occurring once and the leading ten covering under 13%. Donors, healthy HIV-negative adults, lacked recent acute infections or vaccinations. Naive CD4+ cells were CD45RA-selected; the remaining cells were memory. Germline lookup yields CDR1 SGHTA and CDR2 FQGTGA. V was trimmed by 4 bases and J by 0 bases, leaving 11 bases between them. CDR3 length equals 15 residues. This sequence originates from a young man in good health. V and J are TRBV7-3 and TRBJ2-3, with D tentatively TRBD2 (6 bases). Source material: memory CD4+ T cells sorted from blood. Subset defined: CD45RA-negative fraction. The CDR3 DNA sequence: TGTGCCAGCAGCTCGGAGGGACTTAGCACAGATACGCAGTATTTT. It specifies CASSSEGLSTDTQYF.